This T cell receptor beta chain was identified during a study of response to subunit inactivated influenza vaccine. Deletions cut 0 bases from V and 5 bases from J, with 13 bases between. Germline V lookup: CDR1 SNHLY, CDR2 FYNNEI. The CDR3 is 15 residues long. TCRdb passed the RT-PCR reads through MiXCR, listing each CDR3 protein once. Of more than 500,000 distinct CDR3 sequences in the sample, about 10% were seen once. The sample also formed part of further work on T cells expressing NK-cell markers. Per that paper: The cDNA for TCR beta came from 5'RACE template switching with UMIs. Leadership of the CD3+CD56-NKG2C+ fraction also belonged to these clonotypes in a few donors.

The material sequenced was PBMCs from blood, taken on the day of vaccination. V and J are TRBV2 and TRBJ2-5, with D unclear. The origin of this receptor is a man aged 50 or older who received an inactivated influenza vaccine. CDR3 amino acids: CASSEALEHVETQYF. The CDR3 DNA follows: TGTGCCAGCAGTGAAGCTCTAGAACACGTCGAGACCCAGTACTTC.